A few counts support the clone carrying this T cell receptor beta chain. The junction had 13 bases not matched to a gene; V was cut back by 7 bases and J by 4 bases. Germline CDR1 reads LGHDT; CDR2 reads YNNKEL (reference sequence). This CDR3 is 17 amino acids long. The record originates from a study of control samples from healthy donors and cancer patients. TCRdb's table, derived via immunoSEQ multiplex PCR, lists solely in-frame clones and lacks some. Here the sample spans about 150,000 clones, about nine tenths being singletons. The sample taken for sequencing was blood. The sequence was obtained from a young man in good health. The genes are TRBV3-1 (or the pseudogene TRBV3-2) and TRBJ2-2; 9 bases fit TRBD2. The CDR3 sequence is CASTARRGGVGTGELFF. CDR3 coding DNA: TGTGCCAGCACGGCGAGGCGGGGGGGTGTGGGCACCGGGGAGCTGTTTTTT.